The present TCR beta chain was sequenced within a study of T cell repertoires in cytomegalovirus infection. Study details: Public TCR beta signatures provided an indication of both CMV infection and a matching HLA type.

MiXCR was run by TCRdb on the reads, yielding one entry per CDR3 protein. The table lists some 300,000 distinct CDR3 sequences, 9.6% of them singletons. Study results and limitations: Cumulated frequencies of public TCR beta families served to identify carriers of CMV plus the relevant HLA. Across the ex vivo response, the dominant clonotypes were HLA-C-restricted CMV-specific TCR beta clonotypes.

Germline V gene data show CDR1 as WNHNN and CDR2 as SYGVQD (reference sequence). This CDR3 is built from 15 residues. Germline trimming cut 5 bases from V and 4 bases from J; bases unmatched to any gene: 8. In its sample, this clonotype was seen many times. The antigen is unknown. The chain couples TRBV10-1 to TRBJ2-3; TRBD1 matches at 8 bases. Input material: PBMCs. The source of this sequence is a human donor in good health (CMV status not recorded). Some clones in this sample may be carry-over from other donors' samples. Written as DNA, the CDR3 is TGCGCCAGCAGTAGGCGACAGGGGCAGGCAGATACGCAGTATTTT. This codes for CASSRRQGQADTQYF.